The clone carrying this T cell receptor beta chain was counted between two and nine times. MiXCR was run by TCRdb on the 5' RACE reads, yielding one entry per CDR3 protein. The table lists approximately 490,000 distinct CDR3 sequences, roughly 22% of them singletons, with roughly an eighth in the top ten. These data belong to a study of T-cell memory formation after mild COVID-19. The sample comprised PBMCs or a T cell subset sorted from them (not recorded which). The sequence derives from an adult woman who had mild COVID-19 (a few samples of this study predate the infection). Cell type and time point are not known.

The CDR3 is CSVEGPRPETQYF. The CDR3 nucleotides read TGCAGCGTTGAAGGCCCTAGACCAGAGACCCAGTACTTC. The genes are TRBV29-1 and TRBJ2-5; D not resolved. This CDR3 comprises 13 residues. Per the germline V gene, CDR1 is SQVTM and CDR2 is ANQGSEA. Trimming stripped 1 base from V and 4 bases from J, with 10 bases between.